This T cell receptor (beta chain) was captured by sequencing in a study of neurological immune-mediated disorders. General study points: On phylogenetic grouping, the repertoires of 18 of 34 multiple sclerosis patients fell within one related-CDR3 cluster, constituting a possible signature. It was HTLV-1-associated myelopathy that showed the most TCR clonal expansion, while multiple sclerosis showed the least, falling below healthy controls.

CDR3 length: 16 residues. Trimming cost V 0 bases and J 9 bases, with 21 bases left between them. Germline V gene lookup returns CDR1 SGHRS and CDR2 YFSETQ. Many counts were recorded for this clonotype. The target antigen is unknown. TCRdb called the 5' RACE reads again in MiXCR, with one record for every CDR3 protein. This sample has fewer than 45,000 distinct CDR3 sequences, with around 2.5% found just once. Sample: PBMCs. The chain is built from TRBV5-1 and TRBJ2-5; D tentatively fits TRBD1 or TRBD2 (5 bases each). The source is a man aged 25 to 40 with multiple sclerosis. CDR3 loop: CASSLASSAWGSAQYF. The DNA of the CDR3 is TGCGCCAGCAGCTTGGCTTCGTCCGCCTGGGGGTCTGCCCAGTACTTC.